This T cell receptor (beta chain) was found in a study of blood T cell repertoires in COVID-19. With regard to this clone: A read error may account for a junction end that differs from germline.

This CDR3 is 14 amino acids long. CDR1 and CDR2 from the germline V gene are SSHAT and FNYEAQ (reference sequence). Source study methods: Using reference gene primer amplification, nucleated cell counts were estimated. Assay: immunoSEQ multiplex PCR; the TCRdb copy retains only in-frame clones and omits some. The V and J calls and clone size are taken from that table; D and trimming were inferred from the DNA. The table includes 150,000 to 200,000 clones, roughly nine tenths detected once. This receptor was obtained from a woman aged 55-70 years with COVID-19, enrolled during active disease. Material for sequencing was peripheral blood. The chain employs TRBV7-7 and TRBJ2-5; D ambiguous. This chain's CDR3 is CASSLDLSQETQYF. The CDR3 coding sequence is TGTGCTAGCAGCTTAGATCTGTCCCAAGAGACCCAGTACTTC.